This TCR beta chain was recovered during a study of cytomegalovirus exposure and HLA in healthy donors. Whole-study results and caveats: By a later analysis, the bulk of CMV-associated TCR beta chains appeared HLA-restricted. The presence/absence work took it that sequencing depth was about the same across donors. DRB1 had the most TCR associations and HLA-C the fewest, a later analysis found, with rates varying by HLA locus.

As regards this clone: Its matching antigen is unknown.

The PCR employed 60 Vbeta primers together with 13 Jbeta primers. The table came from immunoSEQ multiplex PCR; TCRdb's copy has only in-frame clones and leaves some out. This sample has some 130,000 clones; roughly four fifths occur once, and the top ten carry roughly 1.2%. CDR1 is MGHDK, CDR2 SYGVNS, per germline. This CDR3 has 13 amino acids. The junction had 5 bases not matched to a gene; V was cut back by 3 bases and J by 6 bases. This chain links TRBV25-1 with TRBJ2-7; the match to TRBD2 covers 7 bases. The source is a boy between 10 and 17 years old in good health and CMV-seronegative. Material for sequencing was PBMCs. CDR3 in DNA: TGTGCCAGCAGTGACGGGACGGGAGGCGAGCAGTACTTC. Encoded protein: CASSDGTGGEQYF.